The 17 T cell receptor beta chains below all came from one sample that was sequenced in a study of cytomegalovirus exposure and HLA in healthy donors. The primer mix had 60 Vbeta and 13 Jbeta primers. Clones were read by immunoSEQ multiplex PCR, and TCRdb kept only the in-frame ones, dropping some. The profile covers 120,000 to 150,000 clones, with 60% to 85% appearing a single time and 6.7% taken by the ten largest. Material for sequencing was PBMCs. Receptor source: a woman aged 35 to 49 in good health and CMV-seropositive.

The sample holds one count of this clone. The CDR3 sequence is CAHAGTGGWETQYF. CDR3 sequence (DNA): TGTGCCCACGCCGGGACAGGGGGCTGGGAGACCCAGTACTTC. The chain uses TRBV6-1 and TRBJ2-5; 12 bases align to TRBD1. Germline loops: CDR1 MNHNS, CDR2 SASEGT. The CDR3 totals 14 residues. V gave up 11 bases and J gave up 5 bases; unmatched junction bases: 9.

The gene calls are TRBV2 and TRBJ1-2; D is unclear. This CDR3 has 14 residues. V lost 6 bases, J lost 4 bases, and 15 bases lay in between. The germline CDR1 and CDR2 sequences are SNHLY and FYNNEI. CDR3 region: CASRAGSGSYGYTF. The CDR3, as DNA: TGTGCCAGCAGGGCCGGGAGTGGGTCCTATGGCTACACCTTC.

The rearrangement links TRBV10-3 to TRBJ1-6; TRBD1 aligns across 7 bases. The CDR3 length is 13 residues. Looked up from germline, CDR1 is ENHRY and CDR2 is SYGVKD. Germline trimming cut 10 bases from V and 7 bases from J; bases unmatched to any gene: 7. The chain's CDR3 is CATRQGTNSPLHF. The CDR3 DNA is TGTGCCACGCGACAGGGTACGAATTCACCCCTCCACTTT.

The chain carries TRBV30 and TRBJ2-2, with TRBD1 identical over 9 bases. The CDR3 covers 17 residues. The J segment lost 4 bases and the V segment lost 2 bases, leaving 11 bases of the junction unmatched. From germline, CDR1 is GTSNPN and CDR2 SVGIG (reference sequence). The CDR3 DNA follows: TGTGCCTGGAGTCCCAGACCGGGACAGGGAATCACCGGGGAGCTGTTTTTT. The encoded protein is CAWSPRPGQGITGELFF.

This clone occurred once. V and J are TRBV2 and TRBJ2-5; 7 bases match TRBD1. The assigned J gene may be wrong: the sequence end matches TRBJ2-7 better. The germline V gene has CDR1 SNHLY and CDR2 FYNNEI. The CDR3 totals 15 residues. CDR3 DNA sequence: TGTGCCAGCAGGGCCCTGGACAGGCCGATTAGCGAGCAGTACTTC. It is translated as CASRALDRPISEQYF.

In the case of this clone: Within the sample, other DNA sequences also encode this same CDR3. The chain has TRBV19 and TRBJ1-1; D unresolved. V gave up 1 base and J gave up 1 base, with 4 bases separating them. Germline values: CDR1 LNHDA, CDR2 SQIVND (reference sequence). The CDR3 sequence is 13 residues long. CDR3 amino acids: CASSIGANTEAFF. CDR3 in DNA: TGTGCCAGTAGTATAGGGGCGAACACTGAAGCTTTCTTT.

This clone was seen once. The chain employs TRBV15 and TRBJ1-4, with a possible D match to TRBD1 (5 bases). The V end was cut by 3 bases, the J end by 0 bases, with 11 bases between. This CDR3 contains 16 residues. Germline V gene sequence: CDR1 LNHNV, CDR2 YYDKDF (reference sequence). CDR3 sequence (DNA): TGTGCCACCAGCAGTCGGCTGGGGCCAACTAATGAAAAACTGTTTTTT. It translates to CATSSRLGPTNEKLFF.

The chain carries TRBV9 and TRBJ2-2, with 12 bases lining up with TRBD2. Germline V gene data show CDR1 as SGDLS and CDR2 as YYNGEE. There are 17 residues in the CDR3. After removal of 3 bases from V and 6 bases from J, the junction contained 9 bases not matched to a gene. CDR3 region: CASSALAGGATAGELFF. The CDR3 nucleotides read TGTGCCAGCAGCGCCCTAGCGGGGGGGGCGACAGCCGGGGAGCTGTTTTTT.

Details on this clone: Since the CDR3 does not end with the conserved phenylalanine or tryptophan, this likely comes from a read error. The chain combines TRBV30 with TRBJ1-2; D is possibly TRBD1 (5 bases). The CDR3 runs to 12 residues. Germline values: CDR1 GTSNPN, CDR2 SVGIG (reference sequence). V lost 3 bases, J lost 7 bases, and 12 bases lay in between. DNA for the CDR3: TGTGCCTGGAGGCCCAGCGGGGCTGGCTACACCCTC. Amino acids: CAWRPSGAGYTL.

The chain has TRBV7-3 and TRBJ2-2; possible D gene TRBD1, 6 bases. This CDR3 region has 16 residues. The germline gives CDR1 SGHTA, CDR2 FQGTGA. Between the trimmed V and J ends, which lost 4 bases and 2 bases, there was a span of 14 bases. CDR3 DNA sequence: TGTGCCAGCAGCTGTATCGACAGGACTAACACCGGGGAGCTGTTTTTT. Translating gives CASSCIDRTNTGELFF. Filled out from reference TRBV7-3 and TRBJ2-2, the complete variable domain reads GAGVSQTPSNKVTEKGKYVELRCDPISGHTALYWYRQSLGQGPEFLIYFQGTGAADDSGLPNDRFFAVRPEGSVSTLKIQRTERGDSAVYLCASSCIDRTNTGELFFGEGSRLTVL.

V is TRBV6-1 and J is TRBJ2-5, with D perhaps TRBD1 (6 bases). The DNA matches TRBJ2-7 better at its end, which makes the J call doubtful. Per the germline V gene, CDR1 is MNHNS and CDR2 is SASEGT. The CDR3 has 15 residues. The CDR3 DNA is TGTGCCAGCAGTAAGGGAACAGGGAGTTTATACGAGCAGTACTTC. Protein sequence: CASSKGTGSLYEQYF.

This sequence joins TRBV19 and TRBJ2-7; 8 bases are a match to TRBD1. V gave up 5 bases and J gave up 1 base; unmatched junction bases: 4. This CDR3 has 14 amino acids. From germline, CDR1 is LNHDA and CDR2 SQIVND (reference sequence). CDR3 nucleotides: TGTGCCAGTAGTCCTACAGGGGGTTCCTACGAGCAGTACTTC. It yields the protein CASSPTGGSYEQYF.

The J gene is TRBJ1-1, the V gene TRBV5-1, with 9 bases aligning to TRBD1. This CDR3 contains 14 residues. Germline lookup yields CDR1 SGHRS and CDR2 YFSETQ. J was trimmed by 4 bases and V by 3 bases; bases with no gene match: 4. CDR3 coding DNA: TGCGCCAGCAGCTACCAGGACAGGGGCACTGAAGCTTTCTTT. Translated, it gives CASSYQDRGTEAFF.

The rearrangement uses TRBV20-1 and TRBJ1-2; D gene unclear. Trimming took 2 bases from V and 5 from J, leaving 6 bases between them. This CDR3 comprises 11 residues. Germline-derived CDR1 and CDR2 are DFQATT and SNEGSKA (reference sequence). CDR3: CSARNPYGYTF. In DNA, the CDR3 is TGCAGTGCTAGAAATCCGTATGGCTACACCTTC.

The genes are TRBV21-1 and TRBJ1-5. TRBV21-1 is assigned pseudogene status. CDR3 length equals 16 residues. This CDR3 is CASSKASGRVRQPQHF. The DNA for the CDR3 is TGTGCCAGCAGCAAAGCATCTGGGAGGGTTCGGCAGCCCCAGCATTTT.

This clone was observed a few times. This CDR3 is CASSSISGTATYEQYF. The CDR3 bases are TGTGCCAGCAGCTCGATCTCCGGGACAGCCACCTACGAGCAGTACTTC. V usage is TRBV7-2 and J usage is TRBJ2-7; 7 bases align to TRBD1. V dropped 4 bases and J dropped 2; count of bases not matched to a gene: 11. In germline, CDR1 is SGHTA, CDR2 FQGNSA. The CDR3 covers 16 residues.

The chain couples TRBV5-1 to TRBJ1-6, with 9 bases that match TRBD1. CDR1 and CDR2 (germline): SGHRS, YFSETQ. J was trimmed by 4 bases and V by 4 bases; bases with no gene match: 3. The length of the CDR3 is 15 residues. CDR3 loop: CASSEGQGYNSPLHF. CDR3 bases: TGCGCCAGCAGCGAAGGACAGGGGTATAATTCACCCCTCCACTTT. The full variable domain, with the rest looked up from reference TRBV5-1 and TRBJ1-6, is KAGVTQTPRYLIKTRGQQVTLSCSPISGHRSVSWYQQTPGQGLQFLFEYFSETQRNKGNFPGRFSGRQFSNSRSEMNVSTLELGDSALYLCASSEGQGYNSPLHFGNGTRLTVT.